The present T cell receptor beta chain was sequenced within a study of blood T cell repertoires in COVID-19. Study details: COVID-19 samples, acute and convalescent, were from the United States, Italy and Spain. The cDNA or gDNA used as material had been derived from T cells, B-cell-depleted T cells, or PBMCs.

V dropped 5 bases and J dropped 7; count of bases not matched to a gene: 14. The CDR3 totals 16 residues. CDR1 and CDR2 from the germline V gene are LNHDA and SQIVND (reference sequence). In the study's own analysis: Amplification of reference gene primers provided the estimated nucleated cell counts. The assay was immunoSEQ multiplex PCR, and TCRdb's table has in-frame clones only and misses some. Clonal size and the V and J genes are those of that table, whereas D and trimming came from the DNA. This table holds more than 45,000 clones, more than 80% found once. The sample consisted of peripheral blood. The chain carries TRBV19 and TRBJ2-5, with TRBD2 identical over 9 bases. This receptor was identified in a human donor in a cohort sampled during active COVID-19. The CDR3 spells CASSPLGRGGRGTQYF. The CDR3 bases are TGTGCCAGTAGTCCCCTCGGGCGGGGGGGCCGAGGGACCCAGTACTTC.